One and the same sample provided the 12 T cell receptor beta chains below, sequenced in a study of blood T cells in healthy people across ages. Together with a sample-barcoded 5' primer, a J-beta primer mix was included in a second PCR lasting about 7 to 11 cycles. TCRdb redid the calling of the 5' RACE reads with MiXCR, one entry per CDR3 protein. The sample carries about 2 million distinct CDR3 sequences, approximately 50% recorded once. The sample taken for sequencing was blood. These receptors originate from a woman in her forties in good health.

The gene calls are TRBV15 and TRBJ2-3, with 11 bases lining up with TRBD1. CDR3 length: 17 amino acids. Trimming at V came to 3 bases and at J to 3 bases, leaving 8 bases not matched to a gene. Germline loops: CDR1 LNHNV, CDR2 YYDKDF (reference sequence). This chain's CDR3 is CATSRAGQGAGTDTQYF. The CDR3 nucleotides are TGTGCCACCAGCAGGGCCGGACAGGGGGCGGGAACAGATACGCAGTATTTT.

V usage is TRBV20-1 and J usage is TRBJ1-5; a weak D match, TRBD1 (5 bases). Deletions cut 3 bases from V and 5 bases from J, with 23 bases between. The CDR3 spans 17 residues. Per the germline V gene, CDR1 is DFQATT and CDR2 is SNEGSKA (reference sequence). The CDR3 nucleotides are TGCAGTGCTAGGCCACTGATCGTCCGGGACGGTGATCAGCCCCAGCATTTT. It yields the protein CSARPLIVRDGDQPQHF.

V gene TRBV29-1 combines with J gene TRBJ2-3; TRBD1 matches 8 bases. V trimming: 6 bases; J trimming: 5 bases; junction bases outside the gene matches: 7. CDR1 and CDR2 (germline): SQVTM, ANQGSEA. The CDR3 is 13 amino acids. This CDR3 is CSVRQGSGDTQYF. In DNA, the CDR3 is TGCAGCGTAAGACAGGGGTCGGGAGATACGCAGTATTTT.

This clonotype appeared a few times. The J gene is TRBJ2-1, the V gene TRBV20-1; 10 nucleotides align to TRBD1. CDR1 and CDR2 (germline): DFQATT, SNEGSKA (reference sequence). The CDR3 extends over 14 amino acids. The junction had 10 bases not matched to a gene; V was cut back by 8 bases and J by 6 bases. CDR3 DNA: TGCAGTCCTACAACCGGGACAGGGGTCAATGAGCAGTTCTTC. The encoded protein is CSPTTGTGVNEQFF.

This clonotype came up a few times. V is TRBV10-3 and J is TRBJ2-5, with D perhaps TRBD1 (6 bases). Trimming took 3 bases from V and 3 from J, leaving 14 bases between them. This CDR3 contains 15 residues. The germline gives CDR1 ENHRY, CDR2 SYGVKD. Here the CDR3 reads CAISDGPAGEETQYF. DNA for the CDR3: TGTGCCATCAGTGATGGGCCCGCAGGGGAAGAGACCCAGTACTTC.

The chain employs TRBV27 and TRBJ1-2; 9 bases map to TRBD1. The germline gives CDR1 MNHEY, CDR2 SMNVEV (reference sequence). Trimming took 5 bases from V and 4 from J; bases not matched to a gene: 11. This CDR3 spans 16 amino acids. The CDR3 nucleotides read TGTGCCAGCAGTCCGTGGGGACAGGGCGATGGCTATGGCTACACCTTC. Translating it yields CASSPWGQGDGYGYTF.

V is TRBV12-3 or TRBV12-4 and J is TRBJ1-2; 8 positions match TRBD1. Trimming at V came to 8 bases and at J to 7 bases, leaving 6 bases not matched to a gene. The CDR3 consists of 12 residues. The CDR3 coding sequence is TGTGCCAGCGGCCCAGGGGGCTCTGGCTACACCTTC. Protein product: CASGPGGSGYTF.

This clonotype occurred a few times. V gene TRBV7-9 combines with J gene TRBJ1-2; TRBD1 is a possible D gene (5 bases). Trimming removed 5 bases from V and 5 bases from J, with 12 bases in between. Germline CDR1 reads SEHNR; CDR2 reads FQNEAQ (reference sequence). The CDR3 has 13 residues. CDR3 coding DNA: TGTGCCAGCAGCACCGGGACTTGGTATGGCTACACCTTC. It specifies CASSTGTWYGYTF.

The CDR3 sequence is CASSLDRGIGSPLHF. The CDR3 coding sequence is TGTGCCAGCAGCTTGGACAGGGGGATAGGTTCACCCCTCCACTTT. J is TRBJ1-6 and V is TRBV11-2; 10 bases match TRBD1. This CDR3 is 15 amino acids long. V was clipped by 3 bases and J by 9 bases; unmatched bases: 5. Germline CDR1 and CDR2: SGHAT and FQNNGV.

The chain couples TRBV20-1 to TRBJ2-3, with TRBD2 matching 8 bases. This CDR3 region has 16 residues. The germline gives CDR1 DFQATT, CDR2 SNEGSKA (reference sequence). V lost 0 bases, J lost 1 base, and 6 bases stayed unmatched. The CDR3 here is CSARDPRAGGTDTQYF. The DNA of the CDR3 is TGCAGTGCTAGAGACCCCCGAGCGGGGGGCACAGATACGCAGTATTTT.

The rearrangement uses TRBV29-1 and TRBJ1-1; no clear D. Germline loops: CDR1 SQVTM, CDR2 ANQGSEA. The ends were cut back, 4 bases at V and 1 base at J, with 10 bases in the middle. The CDR3 is 13 amino acids. The CDR3, as DNA: TGCAGCGTTGCGGGCAGGTCGAACACTGAAGCTTTCTTT. This encodes CSVAGRSNTEAFF.

This clonotype has only a few counts. The chain recombines TRBV6-5 with TRBJ2-7, with D tentatively TRBD2 (6 bases). This CDR3 comprises 14 residues. Trimming removed 3 bases at V and 5 bases at J, with 14 bases between. CDR1 is MNHEY and CDR2 is SVGAGI in the germline V gene. CDR3 in DNA: TGTGCCAGCAGTTATGGTGGAGGGGTGAACGAGCAGTACTTC. It specifies CASSYGGGVNEQYF.